The source of this T cell receptor (beta chain) is a study of cytomegalovirus exposure and HLA in healthy donors. To note about this clone: Its specificity is unknown.

PCR was performed using 60 Vbeta and 13 Jbeta primers. As handled by the study authors: About 12 million of the about 80 million unique TCR beta chains counted in a later analysis were shared. Here immunoSEQ multiplex PCR was the method, and the copy in TCRdb shows in-frame clones only, minus some. V, J and clone size are those of that table, while D and trimming were read from the DNA. The sample shows approximately 130,000 clones, more than 80% of them seen only once. Trimming removed 5 bases from V and 7 bases from J, with 14 bases in between. The CDR3 has 14 residues. Germline V CDR1 and CDR2: PRHDT, FYEKMQ (reference sequence). Study-wide results and limits: An analysis that came later showed most CMV-associated TCR beta chains appearing HLA-restricted. In terms of immune exposure information, only CMV serostatus was available.

The chain recombines TRBV13 with TRBJ1-4; perhaps TRBD1 as D (5 bases). Source material: PBMCs. This sequence was found in a woman aged 30 to 39 in good health and CMV-seropositive. DNA for the CDR3: TGTGCCAGCAGCCCCCAGCCCGGGGGTGAAAAACTGTTTTTT. Encoded protein: CASSPQPGGEKLFF. The whole variable domain, filled in from reference TRBV13 and TRBJ1-4, reads AAGVIQSPRHLIKEKRETATLKCYPIPRHDTVYWYQQGPGQDPQFLISFYEKMQSDKGSIPDRFSAQQFSDYHSELNMSSLELGDSALYFCASSPQPGGEKLFFGSGTQLSVL.